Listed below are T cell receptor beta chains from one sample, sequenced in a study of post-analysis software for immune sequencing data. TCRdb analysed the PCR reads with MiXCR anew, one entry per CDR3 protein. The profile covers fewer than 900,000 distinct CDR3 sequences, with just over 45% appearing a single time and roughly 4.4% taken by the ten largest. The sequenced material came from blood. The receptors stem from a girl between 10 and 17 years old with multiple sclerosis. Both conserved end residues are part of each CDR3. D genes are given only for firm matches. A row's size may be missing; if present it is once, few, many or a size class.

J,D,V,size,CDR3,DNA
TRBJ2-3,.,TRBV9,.,CASSDSLAGGHPTGTGTQYF,TGTGCCAGCAGCGATTCCTTGGCGGGAGGACACCCGACGGGGACAGGTACGCAGTATTTT
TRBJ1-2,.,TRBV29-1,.,CSVGVQGRYGYTF,TGCAGCGTTGGAGTTCAGGGTCGCTATGGCTACACCTTC
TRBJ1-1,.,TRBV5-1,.,CASTSGDGGPEAFF,TGCGCCAGCACCTCCGGGGACGGCGGCCCTGAAGCTTTCTTT
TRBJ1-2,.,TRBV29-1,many,CSVEDRERTNYGYTF,TGCAGCGTTGAAGATCGGGAGCGAACTAACTATGGCTACACCTTC
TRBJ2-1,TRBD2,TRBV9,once,CASSGTGTSGSNEQFF,TGTGCCAGCAGCGGTACCGGGACTAGCGGATCGAATGAGCAGTTCTTC
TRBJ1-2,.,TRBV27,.,CASSPVTGWINYGYTF,TGTGCCAGCAGTCCCGTGACAGGCTGGATTAACTATGGCTACACCTTC
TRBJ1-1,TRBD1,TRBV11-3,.,CASSSRQGINTEAFF,TGTGCCAGCAGCTCAAGACAGGGAATAAACACTGAAGCTTTCTTT
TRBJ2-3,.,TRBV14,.,CASSQGGRSTDTQYF,TGTGCCAGCAGCCAAGGAGGGAGGAGCACAGATACGCAGTATTTT
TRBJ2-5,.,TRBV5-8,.,CASSLYRAQETQYF,TGTGCCAGCAGCTTGTACAGGGCTCAAGAGACCCAGTACTTC
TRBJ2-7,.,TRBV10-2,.,CASSPGLWAQYF,TGCGCCAGCAGTCCCGGACTATGGGCGCAGTACTTC
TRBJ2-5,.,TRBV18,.,CASSPGDQETQYF,TGTGCCAGCAGCCCTGGGGACCAAGAGACCCAGTACTTC
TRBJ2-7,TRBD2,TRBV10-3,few,CAISEVAGEGEQYF,TGTGCCATCAGTGAGGTAGCGGGAGAGGGCGAGCAGTACTTC
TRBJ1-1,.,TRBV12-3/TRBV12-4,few,CASSADTGLNTEAFF,TGTGCCAGCAGCGCAGACACGGGCTTGAACACTGAAGCTTTCTTT
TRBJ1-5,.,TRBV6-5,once,CASSYIGERGDRQPQHF,TGTGCCAGCAGTTACATTGGGGAAAGGGGGGATAGACAGCCCCAGCATTTT
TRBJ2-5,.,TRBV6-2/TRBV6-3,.,CASTEAPQETQYF,TGTGCCAGCACCGAGGCGCCCCAAGAGACCCAGTACTTC
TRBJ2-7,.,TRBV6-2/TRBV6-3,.,CASRPFYEQYF,TGTGCCAGCAGGCCGTTCTACGAGCAGTACTTC
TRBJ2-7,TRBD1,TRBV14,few,CASSQIQGAHSYEQYF,TGTGCCAGCAGCCAGATACAGGGGGCACACTCCTACGAGCAGTACTTC
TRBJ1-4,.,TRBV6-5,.,CASSYGGFSTNEKLFF,TGTGCCAGCAGTTACGGGGGTTTCTCAACTAATGAAAAACTGTTTTTT
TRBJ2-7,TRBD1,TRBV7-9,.,CASGGQGNEQYF,TGTGCCAGCGGTGGACAGGGCAACGAGCAGTACTTC
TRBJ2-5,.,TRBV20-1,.,CSASGGAMGETQYF,TGCAGTGCCTCAGGAGGGGCCATGGGGGAGACCCAGTACTTC
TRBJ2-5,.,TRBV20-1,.,CSAPGYIYNEQYF,TGCAGTGCCCCTGGGTACATCTACAATGAGCAGTACTTC
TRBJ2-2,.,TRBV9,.,CASSVLGSTGELFF,TGTGCCAGCAGCGTATTAGGTAGCACCGGGGAGCTGTTTTTT
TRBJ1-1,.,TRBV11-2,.,CASRWGDTEAFF,TGTGCCAGCAGATGGGGAGACACTGAAGCTTTCTTT
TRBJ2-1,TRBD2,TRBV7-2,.,CASSLGLGIDNEQFF,TGTGCCAGCAGCTTGGGACTAGGCATCGACAATGAGCAGTTCTTC
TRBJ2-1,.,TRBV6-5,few,CASTPSSSSNEQFF,TGTGCTAGCACTCCCTCCTCATCTAGCAATGAGCAGTTCTTC
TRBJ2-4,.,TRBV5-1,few,CASSARRGDIQYF,TGCGCCAGCAGCGCGAGACGAGGGGACATTCAGTACTTC
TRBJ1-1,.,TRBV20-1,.,CSAPTRENEAFF,TGCAGTGCCCCGACCAGGGAAAATGAAGCTTTCTTT
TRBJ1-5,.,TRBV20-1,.,CSARSGAGNQPQHF,TGCAGTGCTAGATCGGGGGCGGGCAATCAGCCCCAGCATTTT
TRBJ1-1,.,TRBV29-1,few,CSGGVNTEAFF,TGCAGCGGTGGCGTGAACACTGAAGCTTTCTTT
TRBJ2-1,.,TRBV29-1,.,CSVYAADGSSYNEQFF,TGCAGCGTTTACGCGGCGGACGGGAGCTCCTACAATGAGCAGTTCTTC
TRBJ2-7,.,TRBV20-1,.,CSARVTVSYEQYF,TGCAGTGCTAGAGTTACAGTCTCCTACGAGCAGTACTTC
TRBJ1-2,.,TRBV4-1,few,CASSQELAINYGYTF,TGCGCCAGCAGCCAAGAGCTCGCGATTAACTATGGCTACACCTTC
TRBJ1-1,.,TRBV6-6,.,CASRRLTGTPEAFF,TGTGCCAGCAGGAGGTTGACCGGGACGCCTGAAGCTTTCTTT
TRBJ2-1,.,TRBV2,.,CASILAGNEQFF,TGTGCCAGCATACTAGCAGGGAATGAGCAGTTCTTC
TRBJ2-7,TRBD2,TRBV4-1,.,CASSQTGLAGGSRAFYEQYF,TGCGCCAGCAGCCAGACCGGACTAGCGGGAGGCTCCCGCGCGTTTTACGAGCAGTACTTC
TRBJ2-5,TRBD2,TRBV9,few,CASSQGLAGDGETQYF,TGTGCCAGCAGCCAAGGACTAGCGGGAGACGGGGAGACCCAGTACTTC
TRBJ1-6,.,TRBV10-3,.,CATYGGKNSPLHF,TGTGCCACCTACGGTGGAAAGAATTCACCCCTCCACTTT
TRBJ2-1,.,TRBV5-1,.,CASSESTGGVYNEQFF,TGCGCCAGCAGCGAGTCAACAGGGGGGGTCTACAATGAGCAGTTCTTC
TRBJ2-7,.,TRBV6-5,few,CASSQGRGGEQYF,TGTGCCAGCAGCCAAGGCAGGGGAGGCGAGCAGTACTTC
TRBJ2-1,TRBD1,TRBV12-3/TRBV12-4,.,CASTPRDRVAYNEQFF,TGTGCCAGCACCCCTCGGGACAGGGTGGCGTACAATGAGCAGTTCTTC
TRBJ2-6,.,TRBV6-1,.,CASRDLLSGANVLTF,TGTGCCAGCCGGGATTTACTCTCTGGGGCCAACGTCCTGACTTTC
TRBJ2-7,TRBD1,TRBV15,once,CATSRTGEYEQYF,TGTGCCACCAGCCGGACAGGGGAGTACGAGCAGTACTTC
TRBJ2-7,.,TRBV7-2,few,CASSPGTNPDYEQYF,TGTGCCAGCAGCCCGGGGACCAACCCTGACTACGAGCAGTACTTC
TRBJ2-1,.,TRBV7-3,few,CASSTDVDNEQFF,TGTGCCAGCAGCACGGACGTGGACAATGAGCAGTTCTTC
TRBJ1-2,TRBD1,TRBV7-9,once,CASSSASGGYGYTF,TGTGCCAGCAGCTCAGCCTCAGGGGGGTATGGCTACACCTTC
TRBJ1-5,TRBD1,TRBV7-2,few,CASSIRQGQPQHF,TGTGCCAGCAGCATCCGACAGGGACAGCCCCAGCATTTT
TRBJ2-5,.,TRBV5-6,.,CASSLVGRVGLGEAQYF,TGTGCCAGCAGCTTGGTGGGCAGGGTAGGATTAGGGGAGGCCCAGTACTTC
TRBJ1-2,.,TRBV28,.,CASTPSGSQYYGYTF,TGTGCCAGCACTCCGTCGGGGTCACAGTACTATGGCTACACCTTC
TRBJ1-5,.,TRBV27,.,CASSVGNSNQPQHF,TGTGCCAGCAGCGTTGGAAATAGCAATCAGCCCCAGCATTTT
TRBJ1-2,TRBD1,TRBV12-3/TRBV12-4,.,CASSLRQGLDGYTF,TGTGCCAGCAGTTTAAGACAGGGACTTGATGGCTACACCTTC
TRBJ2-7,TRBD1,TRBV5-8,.,CASSLVGQPLEQYF,TGTGCCAGCAGCTTGGTGGGACAGCCCCTCGAGCAGTACTTC
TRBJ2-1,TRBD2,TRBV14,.,CASSRRTSSGQFF,TGTGCCAGCAGCCGGCGGACTAGTTCGGGGCAGTTCTTC
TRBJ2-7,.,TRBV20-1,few,CSARGLRDYEQYF,TGCAGTGCTAGAGGTCTGCGGGACTACGAGCAGTACTTC